This T cell receptor beta chain was observed in a study of cytomegalovirus exposure and HLA in healthy donors. Study as a whole: Genetic ancestry analysis placed around four fifths of the 398 donors that were genotyped in the Caucasian-associated cluster. Overall study results and limits: By a later analysis, the bulk of CMV-associated TCR beta chains appeared HLA-restricted. Reported results showed that the classifier diagnosed cytomegalovirus status with high specificity and sensitivity.

In the case of this clone: Its specificity is not known.

CDR1 is SGDLS, CDR2 YYNGEE, per germline. V was pared by 0 bases and J by 7 bases, with 13 bases between. The CDR3 is made up of 14 amino acids. In the PCR, 60 Vbeta and 13 Jbeta primers were used. Data came from immunoSEQ multiplex PCR; TCRdb stores just in-frame clones and leaves some out. The specimen's table records 40,000 to 60,000 clones. The TCR originated in a female donor in good health and CMV-seronegative. The sample taken for sequencing was PBMCs. The V and J genes are TRBV9 and TRBJ1-2, with D possibly matching TRBD1 (6 bases). This CDR3 reads CASSVDRAIGGYTF. In DNA form, the CDR3 reads TGTGCCAGCAGCGTAGACAGGGCCATTGGTGGCTACACCTTC.